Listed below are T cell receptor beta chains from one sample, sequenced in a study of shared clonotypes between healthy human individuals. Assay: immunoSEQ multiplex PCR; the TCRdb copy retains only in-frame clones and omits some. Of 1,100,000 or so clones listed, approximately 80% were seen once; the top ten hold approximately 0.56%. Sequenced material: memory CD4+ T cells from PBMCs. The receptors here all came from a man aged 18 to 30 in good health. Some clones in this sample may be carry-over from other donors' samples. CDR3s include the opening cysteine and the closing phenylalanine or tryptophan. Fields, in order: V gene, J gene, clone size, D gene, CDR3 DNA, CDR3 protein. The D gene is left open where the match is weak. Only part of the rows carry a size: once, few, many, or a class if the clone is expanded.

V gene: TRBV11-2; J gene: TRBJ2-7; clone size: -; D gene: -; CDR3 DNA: TGTGCCAGCAGCTTAGATAACATCGGGTACGAGCAGTACTTC; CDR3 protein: CASSLDNIGYEQYF
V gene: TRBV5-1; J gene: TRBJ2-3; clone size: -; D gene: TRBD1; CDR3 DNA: TGCGCCAGCAGCTTGGCTACAGGGGGCGCGGGTGATACGCAGTATTTT; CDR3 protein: CASSLATGGAGDTQYF
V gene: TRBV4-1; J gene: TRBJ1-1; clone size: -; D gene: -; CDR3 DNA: TGCGCCAGCAGCCAGGCTGTTAACAGGATGAACACTGAAGCTTTCTTT; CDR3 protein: CASSQAVNRMNTEAFF
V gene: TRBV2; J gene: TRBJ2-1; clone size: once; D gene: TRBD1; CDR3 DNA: TGTGCCAGCACCCAGGGGACAGTCTCCTACAATGAGCAGTTCTTC; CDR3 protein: CASTQGTVSYNEQFF
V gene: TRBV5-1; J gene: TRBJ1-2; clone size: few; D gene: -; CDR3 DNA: TGCGCCAGCAGCTTGGCAGGGGAAACCTACTATGGCTACACCTTC; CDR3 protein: CASSLAGETYYGYTF
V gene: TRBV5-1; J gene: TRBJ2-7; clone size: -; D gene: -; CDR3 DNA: TGCGCCAGCAGCCCGACAGGCGCCTACGAGCAGTACTTC; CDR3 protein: CASSPTGAYEQYF
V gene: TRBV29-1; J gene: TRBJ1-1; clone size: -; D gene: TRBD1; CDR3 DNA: TGCAGCGCCGCACAGGGGAAGAACACTGAAGCTTTCTTT; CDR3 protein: CSAAQGKNTEAFF
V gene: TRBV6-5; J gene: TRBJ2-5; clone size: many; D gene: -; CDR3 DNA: TGTGCCAGCAGTTACTCTGGGAAAGAGACCCAGTACTTC; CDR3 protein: CASSYSGKETQYF
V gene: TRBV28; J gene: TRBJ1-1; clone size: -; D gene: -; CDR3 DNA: TGTGCCAGCAGTTCACCCCAGTACAACACTGAAGCTTTCTTT; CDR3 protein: CASSSPQYNTEAFF
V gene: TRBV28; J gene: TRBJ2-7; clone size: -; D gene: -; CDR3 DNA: TGTGCCAGCAGTTTGTTCTTAAGCTCCTACGAGCAGTACTTC; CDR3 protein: CASSLFLSSYEQYF
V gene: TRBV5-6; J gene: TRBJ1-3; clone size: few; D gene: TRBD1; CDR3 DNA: TGTGCCAGCAGCTCGACAGGGGTAAACACCATATATTTT; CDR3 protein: CASSSTGVNTIYF
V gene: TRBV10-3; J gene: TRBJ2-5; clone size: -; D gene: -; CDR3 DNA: TGTGCCATCAGTGTAGCCAGGGAGGAGACCCAGTACTTC; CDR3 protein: CAISVAREETQYF
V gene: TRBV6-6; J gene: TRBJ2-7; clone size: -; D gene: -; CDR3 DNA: TGTGCCAGCAGTTACGGTGCAACCCCCTACGAGCAGTACTTC; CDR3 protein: CASSYGATPYEQYF
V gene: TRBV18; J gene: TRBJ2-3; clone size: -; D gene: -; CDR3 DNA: TGTGCCAGCTCACCAAGAGGGGCCCGCGGGAGCACAGATACGCAGTATTTT; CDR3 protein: CASSPRGARGSTDTQYF
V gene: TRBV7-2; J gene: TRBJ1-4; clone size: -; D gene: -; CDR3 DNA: TGTGCCAGCAGCTCCAGGGGAGGTGAAAAACTGTTTTTT; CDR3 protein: CASSSRGGEKLFF
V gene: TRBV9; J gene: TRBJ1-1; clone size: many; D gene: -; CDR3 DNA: TGTGCCAGCAGTAAACAGGGAAACACTGAAGCTTTCTTT; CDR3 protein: CASSKQGNTEAFF
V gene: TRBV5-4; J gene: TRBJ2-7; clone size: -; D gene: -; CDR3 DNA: TGTGCCAGCAGCCCCCGGGCAGCCGCCTCCTACGAGCAGTACTTC; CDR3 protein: CASSPRAAASYEQYF
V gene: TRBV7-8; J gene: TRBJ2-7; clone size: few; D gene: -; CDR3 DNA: TGTGCCAGCAGCCCAGTCCGGTACTACGAGCAGTACTTC; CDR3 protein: CASSPVRYYEQYF
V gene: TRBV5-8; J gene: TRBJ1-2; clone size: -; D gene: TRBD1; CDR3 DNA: TGTGCCAGCAGCTTGGGCCGACAGGGGGCTCTCTTTAACTATGGCTACACCTTC; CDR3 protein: CASSLGRQGALFNYGYTF
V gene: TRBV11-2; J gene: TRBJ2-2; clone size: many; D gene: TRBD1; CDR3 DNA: TGTGCCAGCAGCCCCCGGGGGACAGGGACCGGGGAGCTGTTTTTT; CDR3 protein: CASSPRGTGTGELFF
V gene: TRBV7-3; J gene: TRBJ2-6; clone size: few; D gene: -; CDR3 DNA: TGTGCCAGCAGCTTAAATACTCCTGGGGCCAACGTCCTGACTTTC; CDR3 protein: CASSLNTPGANVLTF
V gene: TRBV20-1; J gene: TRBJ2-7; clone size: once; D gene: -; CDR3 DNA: TGCAGTGCTAGCCTCTTGACCGAGCAGTACTTC; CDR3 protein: CSASLLTEQYF
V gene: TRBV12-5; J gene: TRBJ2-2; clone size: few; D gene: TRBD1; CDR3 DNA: TGTGCTAGTGGTTTTACAACAGGGGGCTCCGGGGAGCTGTTTTTT; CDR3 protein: CASGFTTGGSGELFF
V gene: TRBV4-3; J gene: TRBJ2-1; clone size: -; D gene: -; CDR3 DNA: TGCGCCAGCAGCCGAAACCCCCAAGGGGCTAGAGGGATCAGTGAGCAGTTCTTC; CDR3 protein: CASSRNPQGARGISEQFF
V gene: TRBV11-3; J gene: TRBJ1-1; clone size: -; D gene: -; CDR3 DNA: TGTGCCAGCAGCGGAACAACTCAGGGGAACACTGAAGCTTTCTTT; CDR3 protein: CASSGTTQGNTEAFF
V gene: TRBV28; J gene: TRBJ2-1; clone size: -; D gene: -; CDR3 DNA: TGTGCCAGCAGTTCGGGCCGATACAATGAGCAGTTCTTC; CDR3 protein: CASSSGRYNEQFF
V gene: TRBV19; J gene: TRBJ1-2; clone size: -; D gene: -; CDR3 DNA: TGTGCCAGTTCCCTTGTGGGCCTCCTCATCGGCTACACCTTC; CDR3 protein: CASSLVGLLIGYTF
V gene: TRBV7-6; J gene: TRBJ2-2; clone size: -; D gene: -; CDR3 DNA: TGTGCCAGCAGCTTATGGTCCGGGGAGCTGTTTTTT; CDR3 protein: CASSLWSGELFF
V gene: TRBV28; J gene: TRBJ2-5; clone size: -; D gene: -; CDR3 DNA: TGTGCCAGCAGCCAGGGGCAGGAGACCCAGTACTTC; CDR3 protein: CASSQGQETQYF
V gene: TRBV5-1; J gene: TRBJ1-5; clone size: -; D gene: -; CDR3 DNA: TGCGCCAGCAGCTTGGGGGACGGGGCCGGCCAGCCCCAGCATTTT; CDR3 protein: CASSLGDGAGQPQHF
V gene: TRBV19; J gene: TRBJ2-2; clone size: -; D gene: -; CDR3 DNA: TGTGCCAGTACACTGAGTCGGGTATCGAGGGAGCTGTTTTTT; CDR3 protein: CASTLSRVSRELFF
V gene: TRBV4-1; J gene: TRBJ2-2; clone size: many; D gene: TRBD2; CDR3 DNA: TGCGCCAGCAGACCCGGGACTAGCGGGAGGGGGAACACCGGGGAGCTGTTTTTT; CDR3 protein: CASRPGTSGRGNTGELFF
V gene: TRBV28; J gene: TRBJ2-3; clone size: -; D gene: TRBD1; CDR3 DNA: TGTGCCAGCAGTTCCCGACAGGGGGCCTTCAATACGCAGTATTTT; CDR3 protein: CASSSRQGAFNTQYF
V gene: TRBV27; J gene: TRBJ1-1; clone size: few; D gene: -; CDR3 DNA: TGTGCCAGCAGTTGGGGATGGGACACTGAAGCTTTCTTT; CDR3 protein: CASSWGWDTEAFF
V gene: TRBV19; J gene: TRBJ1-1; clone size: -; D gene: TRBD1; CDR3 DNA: TGTGCCAGTAGTATATGGGGACAGGATGGAACTGAAGCTTTCTTT; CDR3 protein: CASSIWGQDGTEAFF
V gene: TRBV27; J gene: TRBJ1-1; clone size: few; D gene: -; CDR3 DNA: TGTGCCAGCAGTTTACATAGGGGCACTGAAGCTTTCTTT; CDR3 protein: CASSLHRGTEAFF
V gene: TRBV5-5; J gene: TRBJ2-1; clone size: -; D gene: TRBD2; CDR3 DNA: TGTGCCAGCAGCTTGGTTGGCCTAGCGGGGGTTAATGAGCAGTTCTTC; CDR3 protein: CASSLVGLAGVNEQFF
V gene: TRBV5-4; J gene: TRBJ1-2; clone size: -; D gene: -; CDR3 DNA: TGTGCCAGCAGCTTGGAGGGCGAGACCGGCTATGGCTACACCTTC; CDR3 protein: CASSLEGETGYGYTF
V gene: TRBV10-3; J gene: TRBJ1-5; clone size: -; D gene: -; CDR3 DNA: TGTGCCATCTCGGGGGACAATCAGCCCCAGCATTTT; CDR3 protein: CAISGDNQPQHF
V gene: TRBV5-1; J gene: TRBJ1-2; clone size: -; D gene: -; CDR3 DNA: TGCGCCAGCAGCCCGAACCGACAGACGACCCACTATGGCTACACCTTC; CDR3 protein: CASSPNRQTTHYGYTF
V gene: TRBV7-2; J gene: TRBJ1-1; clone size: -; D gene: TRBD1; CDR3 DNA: TGTGCCAGCAGCTGGGACAGGAAGAGAGCAGGCACTGAAGCTTTCTTT; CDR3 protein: CASSWDRKRAGTEAFF
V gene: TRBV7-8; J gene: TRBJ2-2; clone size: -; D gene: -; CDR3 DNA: TGTGCCAGCAGCTTCGCTAAAAACGGGGAGCTGTTTTTT; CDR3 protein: CASSFAKNGELFF
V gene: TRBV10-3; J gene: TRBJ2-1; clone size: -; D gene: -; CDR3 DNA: TGTGCCATCAGTGTAGCGGACAATGAGCAGTTCTTC; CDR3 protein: CAISVADNEQFF
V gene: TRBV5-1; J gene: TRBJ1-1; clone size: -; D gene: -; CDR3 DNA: TGCGCCAGCAGCTTGGGAACAGGGCCCTGGGGGGAAGCTTTCTTT; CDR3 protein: CASSLGTGPWGEAFF
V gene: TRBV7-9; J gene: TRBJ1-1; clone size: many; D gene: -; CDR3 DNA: TGTGCCAGCAGATCTCGTGAGAACACTGAAGCTTTCTTT; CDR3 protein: CASRSRENTEAFF
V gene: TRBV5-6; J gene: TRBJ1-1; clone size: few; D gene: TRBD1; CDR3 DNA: TGTGCCAGCAGCCGGGACAGGGACACTGAAGCTTTCTTT; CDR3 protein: CASSRDRDTEAFF
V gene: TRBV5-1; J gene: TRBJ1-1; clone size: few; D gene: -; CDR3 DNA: TGCGCCAGCAGCTTTCTTTTCGGCACTGAAGCTTTCTTT; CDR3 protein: CASSFLFGTEAFF
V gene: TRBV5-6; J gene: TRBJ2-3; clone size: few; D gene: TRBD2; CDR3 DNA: TGTGCCAGCAGCTTGTACGGGAGGGCCGGAGATACGCAGTATTTT; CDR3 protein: CASSLYGRAGDTQYF